What follows are 14 T cell receptor beta chains derived from one specimen sequenced in a study of T-cell reconstitution after alpha-beta-depleted transplantation in children. Preparation of the TCRbeta library involved a method that used unique molecular identifiers. TCRdb redid the calling of the PCR reads with MiXCR, one entry per CDR3 protein. The sample holds roughly 790,000 distinct CDR3 sequences, about 15% seen once. The material was PBMCs, mostly from graft donor cells, obtained 360 days after TCRalphabeta/CD19-depleted stem cell transplant. The source of these receptors is a male patient aged 10-17 years who had a stem cell transplant for acute lymphoblastic leukemia, so the T cells may come from the graft donor.

The chain combines TRBV6-5 with TRBJ2-4; perhaps TRBD2 as D (5 bases). Germline V gene sequence: CDR1 MNHEY, CDR2 SVGAGI. Trimming cost V 7 bases and J 6 bases, with 16 bases left between them. The CDR3 is 14 amino acids. CDR3 DNA sequence: TGTGCCAGCAAACCCCGGGGTAGTATAAACATTCAGTACTTC. This encodes CASKPRGSINIQYF.

In this sample, this clonotype turned up a few times. The V and J genes are TRBV4-1 and TRBJ2-5; D is undetermined. Trimming removed 0 bases at V and 1 base at J, with 12 bases between. Germline CDR1 and CDR2: MGHRA and YSYEKL. This CDR3 spans 16 amino acids. The CDR3 here is CASSQDKGVLQETQYF. The CDR3 DNA follows: TGCGCCAGCAGCCAAGATAAAGGCGTCCTCCAAGAGACCCAGTACTTC.

The chain uses TRBV7-8 and TRBJ2-1, with D possibly being TRBD2 (6 bases). CDR1 is SGHVS, CDR2 FQNEAQ, per germline. This CDR3 has 17 residues. The V and J ends lost 6 bases and 10 bases respectively, with 28 bases between them. CDR3 in amino acids: CASRKERMRGRAYEQFF. The DNA of the CDR3 is TGTGCCAGCAGAAAGGAACGGATGCGGGGAAGAGCCTACGAGCAGTTCTTC.

This clonotype was observed a few times. The rearrangement uses TRBV11-1 and TRBJ2-1, with D possibly matching TRBD2 (6 bases). Germline CDR1 reads SGHAT; CDR2 reads FQDESV (reference sequence). The germline V and J ends were trimmed by 1 base and 2 bases, with 18 bases remaining between them. CDR3 length: 18 amino acids. The CDR3 region is CASSLGRGKSGPYNEQFF. CDR3 nucleotide sequence: TGTGCCAGCAGCTTAGGACGGGGGAAAAGCGGGCCCTACAATGAGCAGTTCTTC. Using reference TRBV11-1 and TRBJ2-1 for the parts outside the CDR3, the full variable domain is EAEVAQSPRYKITEKSQAVAFWCDPISGHATLYWYRQILGQGPELLVQFQDESVVDDSQLPKDRFSAERLKGVDSTLKIQPAELGDSAMYLCASSLGRGKSGPYNEQFFGPGTRLTVL.

This clonotype has just a few counts. CDR3 region: CASSLGPHGRTSYEQYF. Here the CDR3 DNA reads TGCGCCAGCAGCTTGGGTCCCCACGGGAGGACCTCCTACGAGCAGTACTTC. The chain carries TRBV5-1 and TRBJ2-7; 7 bases fit TRBD2. The V and J ends lost 0 bases and 0 bases, in that order; junction bases with no gene match: 9. The CDR3 has 17 amino acids. Germline V lookup: CDR1 SGHRS, CDR2 YFSETQ.

The rearrangement joins TRBV18 to TRBJ1-2; TRBD1 agrees at 7 bases. Germline V lookup: CDR1 KGHSH, CDR2 LQKENI. This CDR3 has 15 amino acids. V lost 3 bases and J lost 3; bases outside the gene matches: 7. CDR3 protein: CASSPQQGTHYGYTF. In nucleotides, the CDR3 is TGTGCCAGCTCACCCCAACAGGGGACTCACTATGGCTACACCTTC.

The gene calls are TRBV7-8 and TRBJ2-1; perhaps TRBD2 as D (6 bases). CDR1 is SGHVS, CDR2 FQNEAQ, per germline. With 5 bases removed from V and 0 bases from J, the gap between germline ends came to 14 bases. The CDR3 totals 16 residues. CDR3 sequence: CASSPPGAPSYNEQFF. DNA of the CDR3: TGTGCCAGCAGCCCCCCGGGAGCGCCCTCCTACAATGAGCAGTTCTTC. Complete variable domain (other parts from reference TRBV7-8 and TRBJ2-1): GAGVSQSPRYKVAKRGQDVALRCDPISGHVSLFWYQQALGQGPEFLTYFQNEAQLDKSGLPSDRFFAERPEGSVSTLKIQRTQQEDSAVYLCASSPPGAPSYNEQFFGPGTRLTVL.

This clonotype occurred a few times. The chain links TRBV20-1 to TRBJ2-2, with 11 bases identical to TRBD2. This CDR3 has 15 residues. Trimming took 5 bases from V and 4 from J; bases not matched to a gene: 6. The V gene's germline CDR1 is DFQATT and CDR2 SNEGSKA (reference sequence). The CDR3 is CSAAKLAGGTGELFF. The CDR3 DNA follows: TGCAGTGCTGCAAAGCTAGCGGGAGGCACCGGGGAGCTGTTTTTT.

The chain couples TRBV29-1 to TRBJ2-1; no definite D call. Trimming took 3 bases from V and 5 from J, leaving 14 bases between them. The CDR3 totals 14 residues. Germline-derived CDR1 and CDR2 are SQVTM and ANQGSEA. CDR3 DNA: TGCAGCGTTGACCCAGCCGCCTACAACAATGAGCAGTTCTTC. It yields the protein CSVDPAAYNNEQFF.

This clonotype appeared a few times. The chain carries TRBV7-8 and TRBJ2-3; TRBD1 or TRBD2 may be the D gene (6 bases each). The CDR3 has 16 residues. V lost 5 bases to trimming and J lost 0 bases, with 15 bases between them. CDR1 SGHVS and CDR2 FQNEAQ come from the germline V gene. The CDR3 nucleotides read TGTGCCAGCAGCCCTCGGGGGCCCCTCAGCACAGATACGCAGTATTTT. Encoded protein: CASSPRGPLSTDTQYF. Full variable domain (missing parts from reference TRBV7-8 and TRBJ2-3): GAGVSQSPRYKVAKRGQDVALRCDPISGHVSLFWYQQALGQGPEFLTYFQNEAQLDKSGLPSDRFFAERPEGSVSTLKIQRTQQEDSAVYLCASSPRGPLSTDTQYFGPGTRLTVL.

This clonotype has at least ten counts. This chain links TRBV27 with TRBJ2-7; 9 nucleotides align to TRBD1. The CDR3 is 18 residues long. Germline trimming cut 5 bases from V and 6 bases from J; bases unmatched to any gene: 20. The V gene's germline CDR1 is MNHEY and CDR2 SMNVEV (reference sequence). The CDR3 nucleotides read TGTGCCAGCAGTCTGGTGGGACAGGGAGGCCCACTGGCCTCCGAGCAGTACTTC. This encodes CASSLVGQGGPLASEQYF.

About this clonotype itself: The junction does not match germline at one end; this may be a read error. The V and J genes are TRBV20-1 and TRBJ2-5, with D unresolved. This CDR3 spans 9 amino acids. CDR1 DFQATT and CDR2 SNEGSKA come from the germline V gene (reference sequence). The CDR3 DNA is TGCTGCTTCTGCTGCTTCTGCTGCTTC. Amino acid sequence: CCFCCFCCF.

The chain employs TRBV29-1 and TRBJ2-7, with no clear D. The V end was cut by 4 bases, the J end by 0 bases, with 10 bases between. The CDR3 has 13 amino acids. Germline assignment: CDR1 SQVTM and CDR2 ANQGSEA. In nucleotides, the CDR3 is TGCAGCGTTGGATCTGCGCCCTCCTACGAGCAGTACTTC. Translation gives CSVGSAPSYEQYF.

This chain uses TRBV3-1 with TRBJ1-5, with 8 bases matching TRBD1. J was trimmed by 10 bases and V by 0 bases; bases with no gene match: 8. Germline loops: CDR1 LGHDT, CDR2 YNNKEL (reference sequence). The CDR3 totals 15 residues. The CDR3 reads CASSQDLNRGNPQHF. The CDR3 coding sequence is TGTGCCAGCAGCCAAGACCTGAACAGGGGGAATCCCCAGCATTTT.